This T cell receptor (beta chain) was captured in a study of molecular identifiers for immune sequencing clone quantification (dated by TCRdb to 2017 to 2018). Broadly, across the study: For a replicate experiment, the RNA from either approximately 20,000 or 100,000 naive CD8 T cells was divided into five aliquots, and four of those aliquots went on to sequencing. The study was a methods study using CD8 T cells to benchmark molecular-identifier clustering-based TCR repertoire sequencing (MIDCIRS) and TCR RNA copy counting.

From the germline V gene, CDR1 is SGHTA and CDR2 is FQGNSA. V loses 2 bases, J loses 6 bases, and the germline ends lie 8 bases apart. The CDR3, from cysteine to phenylalanine, totals 12 residues. The only DNA kept is the CDR3, 36 bases in frame from the first base. This clonotype was counted ten times or more. Its antigen is unknown. Qualities for individual bases were not recorded, and no much larger clone is one base off. Naive CD8 T cell libraries were made from roughly 20,000 to 1,000,000 sorted cells using 10%, 30% or 50% of purified RNA. Naive CD8 T cells were FACS-sorted as CD8+CD4-CCR7+CD45RA+ on a BD FACSAria II into RLT Plus buffer. Approximately nine TCR copies' worth of Jurkat RNA were spiked into roughly 19,000-1,000,000 naive CD8 T cell samples to test detection sensitivity. Enrichment of CD8 T cells was done with RosetteSep CD8+ T Cell Enrichment Cocktail plus Ficoll-Paque, and ACK red cell lysis came afterward.

Libraries were made using PCR. Reads for this sample came from a NextSeq 500. Bulk TCR libraries were made following a previously described method, with the TCR primers given in Table S5. Total RNA was purified with the Qiagen AllPrep DNA/RNA kit. Before any analysis, reads coming from multiple sequencing runs of the same library were combined into one pool. For the original study's pipeline: Reads were retained only if their TCR constant sequence matched exactly, and those retained reads were trimmed to 150 nt and grouped according to their 12-nt molecular barcodes. Reads within each barcode group were sub-clustered using a 15% Levenshtein threshold, and quality-weighted consensus sequences were constructed for each RNA molecule. Non-functional sequences were filtered out, along with any lower-count sequence sitting one edit away from another sequence. On the basis of fitting two negative binomial distributions, barcode sub-clusters with fewer than 20% of the maximum read count were discarded. The public reads were reprocessed in TCRdb via fastp at Q25 and MiXCR, keeping in-frame beta chains. Rows with a matching CDR3 protein are joined into one entry that keeps the most common DNA and genes. The V and J calls and clone size are TCRdb's, not the authors'. The sample profile shows 400,000 to 600,000 distinct CDR3 sequences; around 23% of them were found once. Under 0.8% of the sample is held by the ten biggest clonotypes.

Findings and caveats that apply to the study as a whole: Highly expanded clone sizes could be underestimated if identical TCR molecules share a barcode. Naive libraries contained spiked-in Jurkat TCR RNA (around eleven copies' worth), which is not part of the donor repertoire. Even against a background of around 900,000 naive CD8 T cells, spiked-in Jurkat TCR RNA amounting to a single cell's worth was reported to be detectable. Clones above 20 RNA copies held over 98% of molecules in CMV-specific effector cells but under 1% in naive cells. Modeling indicated approximately 3.1 TCR RNA copies recovered per cell, compared with about 10 by digital PCR, which implies a capture efficiency of around 30%. When barcode sub-clustering was left out, chimeric consensus sequences inflated TCR diversity, with chimeras reaching as high as 47%.

The receptor's source is a human donor in good health. Some libraries in this study had Jurkat cell RNA spiked in. The material sequenced was naive CD8+ T cells from blood, with Jurkat cell RNA spiked in. The sample's cell subset or site label, decoded: FACS-sorted CD8+CD4-CCR7+CD45RA+ naive T cells. Recombination connected TRBV7-2 to TRBJ2-7, with no confident D gene call. The CDR3 protein sequence reads: CASSLNPTEQYF. The sequenced DNA is TGTGCCAGCAGCTTAAACCCGACCGAGCAGTACTTC. The reference TRBV7-2 and TRBJ2-7 proteins fill in what lies around the CDR3, so the full variable domain reads GAGVSQSPSNKVTEKGKDVELRCDPISGHTALYWYRQSLGQGLEFLIYFQGNSAPDKSGLPSDRFSAERTGGSVSTLTIQRTQQEDSAVYLCASSLNPTEQYFGPGTRLTVT.